This TCR beta chain was sequenced in a study of technical replicates of blood from several donors (dated by TCRdb to about 2017). The CDR3 spans 16 residues, from the cysteine through the phenylalanine. The sequence is cut down to CDR3 DNA, 48 bases in frame from base 1. The V end gives up 1 base and the J end 4 bases, leaving 11 bases in the junction not matched to a gene. Reading the germline V gene gives CDR1 SGDLS and CDR2 YYNGEE. As for this clone: Its antigen remains undetermined. Within one base of it there is no much larger clone, and no base qualities were kept.

The library was obtained by the immunoSEQ multiplex PCR assay. The immuneACCESS repertoire file appears here via TCRdb, limited to in-frame rearrangements. These files lack a portion of the clones; in checked studies, under half of the deficit traces to unresolved V genes, and the cause of the others is not known. Present in this sample are some 71,000 clones, 95% to 97% of which were seen just once. The top ten constitute approximately 0.2% of the sample. The origin of this receptor is a human donor in good health. Sequenced: T cells isolated from PBMCs. The chain employs TRBV9 and TRBJ2-7; TRBD2 matches 7 bases in the middle. CDR3 sequence: CASSVQAAGTTYEQYF. The sequenced DNA is TGTGCCAGCAGCGTACAAGCCGCCGGGACTACTTACGAGCAGTACTTC.